A single sample is the source of the 5 T cell receptor beta chains below, sequenced in a study of blood T cell repertoires in COVID-19. Generated by immunoSEQ multiplex PCR, the TCRdb table keeps only in-frame clones and is missing some. The table includes roughly 400,000 clones, roughly 92% detected once. The sequencing sample was made of PBMCs or T cells enriched from blood (not recorded which). These TCRs come from a woman aged 40-49 years who had been exposed to COVID-19.

Only one count was recorded for this clone. V and J are TRBV25-1 and TRBJ2-1, with 11 nucleotides matching TRBD2. CDR1 and CDR2 (germline): MGHDK, SYGVNS. This CDR3 comprises 16 residues. V shed 3 bases and J 7 bases; nucleotides not matched to a gene: 8. The CDR3 sequence is CASSDRVAGGYNEQFF. For the CDR3, the DNA is TGTGCCAGCAGTGATAGAGTAGCGGGAGGGTATAATGAGCAGTTCTTC.

CDR3 nucleotide sequence: TGTGCCAGCACCGGGATTTACGAGCAGTACTTC. Amino acids: CASTGIYEQYF. V and J are TRBV28 and TRBJ2-7; weak D call: TRBD2 (5 bases). Between the trimmed V and J ends, which lost 7 bases and 4 bases, there was a span of 8 bases. The CDR3 runs to 11 residues. Germline V gene sequence: CDR1 MDHEN, CDR2 SYDVKM.

The count of this clone is one. The chain links TRBV30 to TRBJ1-1; D is undetermined. This CDR3 comprises 12 residues. Germline-derived CDR1 and CDR2 are GTSNPN and SVGIG (reference sequence). V dropped 8 bases and J dropped 0 bases, with 10 bases sitting between them. The CDR3, as DNA: TGTGCCCGGGAAATAATGAACACTGAAGCTTTCTTT. Protein: CAREIMNTEAFF. Full variable domain (remainder filled in from reference TRBV30 and TRBJ1-1): SQTIHQWPATLVQPVGSPLSLECTVEGTSNPNLYWYRQAAGRGLQLLFYSVGIGQISSEVPQNLSASRPQDRQFILSSKKLLLSDSGFYLCAREIMNTEAFFGQGTRLTVV.

The genes are TRBV7-2 and TRBJ2-3; perhaps TRBD1 as D (6 bases). V was pared by 0 bases and J by 1 base, with 14 bases between. The CDR3 totals 17 residues. CDR1 and CDR2 (germline): SGHTA, FQGNSA. In DNA form, the CDR3 reads TGTGCCAGCAGCTTAGCGCTGGTGGGGGCCGGCACAGATACGCAGTATTTT. Its translation is CASSLALVGAGTDTQYF.

This clone was seen more than once but under ten times. As DNA, the CDR3 is TGTGCCAGCAGCTTTTACGGGACTAGCGGGAGTGCCTACGAGCAGTACTTC. This translates into CASSFYGTSGSAYEQYF. The chain joins TRBV7-9 to TRBJ2-7; 14 bases match TRBD2. This CDR3 contains 17 residues. V lost 3 bases, J lost 2 bases, and 6 bases stayed unmatched. The germline V gene encodes CDR1 SEHNR and CDR2 FQNEAQ (reference sequence).